A single sample gave rise to the 9 T cell receptor beta chains below, sequenced in a study of T-cell reconstitution after alpha-beta-depleted transplantation in children (dated by TCRdb to the mid-2010s). In the paper's terms, the treatment or condition label means: allogeneic hematopoietic cell transplantation with graft depleted of TCRalphabeta T cells and CD19 B cells. Receptor amplification or capture employed PCR. Sequencing instrument: Illumina HiSeq 2500. To normalize quantification of the TCRbeta repertoire, the TCR libraries were built with molecular barcoding that relied on unique molecular identifiers. Using fastp trimming at Q25 and MiXCR clonotype assembly, TCRdb reanalyzed the public sequencing data and kept in-frame beta chains. Each entry merges the rows of one CDR3 protein and shows their most common DNA and genes. The sample has around 800,000 distinct CDR3 sequences on record, roughly 15% of them singletons. The ten top clones hold approximately 5% of the sample.

This material consisted of PBMCs, mostly from graft donor cells, taken 360 days after TCRalphabeta/CD19-depleted stem cell transplant. These receptors all stem from a male patient between 10 and 17 years old who had a stem cell transplant for acute lymphoblastic leukemia, so the T cells may come from the graft donor.

The chain links TRBV5-1 to TRBJ2-7; maybe TRBD2 (6 bases). V was cut by 0 bases and J by 0 bases, with 13 bases left in between. The CDR3 spans 16 residues. Germline lookup yields CDR1 SGHRS and CDR2 YFSETQ. The CDR3 DNA sequence: TGCGCCAGCAGCTTGGATACTAGCCAAAGCTCCTACGAGCAGTACTTC. This encodes CASSLDTSQSSYEQYF. Using reference TRBV5-1 and TRBJ2-7 for the parts outside the CDR3, the full variable domain is KAGVTQTPRYLIKTRGQQVTLSCSPISGHRSVSWYQQTPGQGLQFLFEYFSETQRNKGNFPGRFSGRQFSNSRSEMNVSTLELGDSALYLCASSLDTSQSSYEQYFGPGTRLTVT.

Many counts were recorded for this clonotype. CDR3 nucleotides: TGTGCCAGCAGCCCGGGACTAGCGGGAGAGAATGAGCAGTTCTTC. It specifies CASSPGLAGENEQFF. The genes are TRBV7-3 and TRBJ2-1; 14 nucleotides line up with TRBD2. V was clipped by 5 bases and J by 7 bases; unmatched bases: 4. Per germline, CDR1 SGHTA and CDR2 FQGTGA. The length of the CDR3 is 15 residues.

This clonotype was found a few times. This chain links TRBV5-4 with TRBJ1-2; D is unresolved. The CDR3 has 15 residues. From germline, CDR1 is SGHNT and CDR2 YYREEE (reference sequence). Trimming stripped 3 bases from V and 4 bases from J, with 16 bases between. The CDR3 nucleotides are TGTGCCAGCAGCTCCCTCGGGGAGGGCCTCTATGGCTACACCTTC. Translated, it gives CASSSLGEGLYGYTF. The full variable domain, its missing parts supplied by reference TRBV5-4 and TRBJ1-2, is ETGVTQSPTHLIKTRGQQVTLRCSSQSGHNTVSWYQQALGQGPQFIFQYYREEENGRGNFPPRFSGLQFPNYSSELNVNALELDDSALYLCASSSLGEGLYGYTFGSGTRLTVV.

Only a few counts were recorded for this clonotype. V is TRBV10-3 and J is TRBJ1-5, with D possibly being TRBD1 (5 bases). V was trimmed by 4 bases and J by 0 bases, leaving 13 bases between them. Germline V lookup: CDR1 ENHRY, CDR2 SYGVKD. The CDR3 consists of 16 residues. The CDR3 coding sequence is TGTGCCATCAGTGGGGGGGGAGTCTATAGCAATCAGCCCCAGCATTTT. Residues: CAISGGGVYSNQPQHF.

The V gene is TRBV5-1, the J gene TRBJ2-1, with 9 bases that match TRBD2. V gave up 7 bases and J gave up 1 base; unmatched junction bases: 12. The CDR3 contains 17 residues. Germline values: CDR1 SGHRS, CDR2 YFSETQ. CDR3 DNA sequence: TGCGCCAGCCGTGGGTCCTTAGCGGGGGTTTCCTACAATGAGCAGTTCTTC. This sequence encodes CASRGSLAGVSYNEQFF.

The chain combines TRBV12-3 or TRBV12-4 with TRBJ2-7; unclear D gene. There are 14 residues in the CDR3. The V and J ends lost 2 bases and 2 bases respectively, with 10 bases between them. CDR3 sequence: CASSLLLVTYEQYF. CDR3 sequence (DNA): TGTGCCAGCAGTTTACTGCTGGTAACCTACGAGCAGTACTTC.

This clonotype was detected a few times. The chain employs TRBV5-1 and TRBJ2-7; D not resolved. Germline V gene data show CDR1 as SGHRS and CDR2 as YFSETQ. This CDR3 has 14 amino acids. V was clipped by 0 bases and J by 3 bases, with 10 bases between them. The chain's CDR3 is CASSLVVGYYEQYF. CDR3 coding DNA: TGCGCCAGCAGCTTGGTGGTGGGCTACTACGAGCAGTACTTC.

This clonotype has a count of ten or more. This chain links TRBV21-1 with TRBJ2-3; the listed D gene, TRBD2, was not tested against the DNA. TRBV21-1 is deemed a pseudogene. The CDR3 has 15 amino acids. The CDR3 nucleotides are TGTGCCAGCAAAGTCGGGAGACAGCGTACAGATACGCAGTATTTT. As protein: CASKVGRQRTDTQYF.

The genes are TRBV6-1 and TRBJ1-2; 11 bases are a match to TRBD1. Unmatched junction bases numbered 6, after V lost 7 bases and J lost 8 bases. In germline, CDR1 is MNHNS, CDR2 SASEGT. CDR3 length: 13 amino acids. The CDR3 bases are TGTGCCAGCACCTGGGACAGGGGGAGAGGCTACACCTTC. Encoded protein: CASTWDRGRGYTF.